These 31 T cell receptor beta chains were sequenced from one sample in a study of cytomegalovirus exposure and HLA in healthy donors. Use of 60 Vbeta and 13 Jbeta primers characterized the PCR. Produced via immunoSEQ multiplex PCR; TCRdb's table is partial and in-frame only. The repertoire consists of more than 95,000 clones, with approximately 74% occurring once and the leading ten covering approximately 4%. Sequenced: PBMCs. Source of these receptors: a man in his forties or fifties in good health and CMV-seropositive.

This clone was counted a few times. The chain joins TRBV20-1 to TRBJ1-1; D is ambiguous. The germline V and J ends were trimmed by 2 bases and 7 bases, with 2 bases remaining between them. CDR3 size: 9 residues. The germline V gene has CDR1 DFQATT and CDR2 SNEGSKA (reference sequence). This CDR3 is CSARLEAFF. The CDR3 nucleotides are TGCAGTGCTAGACTTGAAGCTTTCTTT.

The chain combines TRBV11-2 with TRBJ1-2, with D possibly matching TRBD1 (5 bases). The CDR3 is 15 residues long. Germline values: CDR1 SGHAT, CDR2 FQNNGV. V was clipped by 1 base and J by 6 bases, with 15 bases between them. CDR3 coding DNA: TGTGCCAGCAGCTTAGGGGTCGGCGAAGGGGATGGCTACACCTTC. Translation gives CASSLGVGEGDGYTF.

V is TRBV25-1 and J is TRBJ1-2; D unclear. V was trimmed by 2 bases and J by 1 base, leaving 8 bases between them. Germline CDR1 and CDR2: MGHDK and SYGVNS. This CDR3 is built from 14 residues. This chain's CDR3 is CASSEGLFNYGYTF. The CDR3 DNA reads as TGTGCCAGCAGTGAAGGACTGTTTAACTATGGCTACACCTTC.

The V gene is TRBV5-6, the J gene TRBJ2-1; TRBD2 might be the D (6 bases). This CDR3 is built from 13 residues. Trimming took off 0 bases at V and 7 bases at J, with 8 bases between the two ends. Germline CDR1 reads SGHDT; CDR2 reads YYEEEE. The CDR3 spells CASSLAGRNEQFF. In nucleotides, the CDR3 is TGTGCCAGCAGCTTGGCCGGGAGAAATGAGCAGTTCTTC. The full variable domain, in which reference TRBV5-6 and TRBJ2-1 provide the parts outside the CDR3, is DAGVTQSPTHLIKTRGQQVTLRCSPKSGHDTVSWYQQALGQGPQFIFQYYEEEERQRGNFPDRFSGHQFPNYSSELNVNALLLGDSALYLCASSLAGRNEQFFGPGTRLTVL.

J is TRBJ1-1 and V is TRBV28; a possible D gene is TRBD1 (5 bases). The CDR3 spans 15 residues. Germline assignment: CDR1 MDHEN and CDR2 SYDVKM. V shed 6 bases and J shed 2 bases, with 16 bases lying between them. CDR3 bases: TGTGCCAGCAGGCTCCTGTGGGGGGATAACACTGAAGCTTTCTTT. It codes for CASRLLWGDNTEAFF.

This clone was seen a single time. The chain joins TRBV5-1 to TRBJ1-1; TRBD1 matches 8 bases. Per germline, CDR1 SGHRS and CDR2 YFSETQ. V gave up 0 bases and J gave up 0 bases; unmatched junction bases: 10. This CDR3 is 18 amino acids long. Written as DNA, the CDR3 is TGCGCCAGCAGCTTGGGGGGCCAGGGGGCGGTTGTGAACACTGAAGCTTTCTTT. It yields the protein CASSLGGQGAVVNTEAFF.

The chain has TRBV10-3 and TRBJ2-1, with 8 bases identical to TRBD1. The V segment lost 7 bases and the J segment 7 bases; nucleotides outside the gene matches: 15. Germline V CDR1 and CDR2: ENHRY, SYGVKD. The CDR3 totals 16 residues. DNA of the CDR3: TGTGCCATCACCGATATAGACAGGGGCCTGAGGAATGAGCAGTTCTTC. Protein product: CAITDIDRGLRNEQFF.

V and J are TRBV25-1 and TRBJ1-1; D is unresolved. V was trimmed by 4 bases and J by 7 bases, leaving 19 bases between them. The CDR3 is 15 residues long. Germline lookup yields CDR1 MGHDK and CDR2 SYGVNS. The CDR3 DNA sequence: TGTGCCAGCAGTGCCCGGGGAAGGGTCCAGCATGAAGCTTTCTTT. Its translation is CASSARGRVQHEAFF.

V is TRBV7-7 and J is TRBJ2-3, with 13 bases identical to TRBD2. This CDR3 has 17 residues. With V trimmed by 1 base and J by 5 bases, 6 bases remained unmatched. Germline V lookup: CDR1 SSHAT, CDR2 FNYEAQ (reference sequence). Here the CDR3 reads CASSLGRTSGGVDTQYF. DNA of the CDR3: TGTGCCAGCAGCTTAGGAAGGACTAGCGGGGGAGTAGATACGCAGTATTTT.

The rearrangement links TRBV4-1 to TRBJ1-1, with a possible D match to TRBD1 (5 bases). This CDR3 spans 15 amino acids. Germline-derived CDR1 and CDR2 are MGHRA and YSYEKL. Trimming shortened V by 2 bases and J by 1 base, and 11 bases separated the two germline ends. The CDR3 sequence is CASSQLLDRNTEAFF. The CDR3 DNA sequence: TGCGCCAGCAGCCAACTCCTCGACAGGAACACTGAAGCTTTCTTT.

This chain connects TRBV11-2 to TRBJ2-1, with 10 bases aligning to TRBD2. Trimming at V came to 2 bases and at J to 0 bases, leaving 7 bases not matched to a gene. Germline loops: CDR1 SGHAT, CDR2 FQNNGV. The CDR3 has 18 amino acids. CDR3 nucleotides: TGTGCCAGCAGCTTAATTAGCGGGGGGTTTAGCTCCTACAATGAGCAGTTCTTC. Its protein product is CASSLISGGFSSYNEQFF.

V gene TRBV28 combines with J gene TRBJ2-2, with D perhaps TRBD1 (7 bases). The CDR3 spans 15 residues. V lost 5 bases and J lost 7, with 17 bases in between. Germline CDR1 MDHEN, CDR2 SYDVKM. The DNA for the CDR3 is TGTGCCAGCAGTCCAGGCGGGACAGACAACGGGGAGCTGTTTTTT. This encodes CASSPGGTDNGELFF.

In this sample, this clone turned up once. The junction shows a germline mismatch at one end, possibly a read error. The chain couples TRBV7-9 to TRBJ2-1; D gene uncertain. CDR1 and CDR2 (germline): SEHNR, FQNEAQ (reference sequence). The CDR3 has 11 amino acids. CDR3 DNA sequence: TGTTCCAGCAGCTTCGGCAATGAGCAGTTCTTC. It yields the protein CSSSFGNEQFF. The entire variable domain, with the rest obtained from reference TRBV7-9 and TRBJ2-1, is as follows: DTGVSQNPRHKITKRGQNVTFRCDPISEHNRLYWYRQTLGQGPEFLTYFQNEAQLEKSRLLSDRFSAERPKGSFSTLEIQRTEQGDSAMYLCSSSFGNEQFFGPGTRLTVL.

This clone was detected a few times. The genes are TRBV4-1 and TRBJ2-1, with 12 bases identical to TRBD2. With 0 bases clipped from V and 4 bases from J, the junction kept 1 base outside the gene matches. CDR1 is MGHRA and CDR2 is YSYEKL in the germline V gene. This CDR3 region has 16 residues. CDR3 loop: CASSQETSGRYNEQFF. The CDR3 DNA sequence: TGCGCCAGCAGCCAAGAGACTAGCGGGAGATACAATGAGCAGTTCTTC.

The V gene is TRBV18, the J gene TRBJ2-7; TRBD1 matches 9 bases. The CDR3 consists of 15 residues. J lost 2 bases, V lost 6 bases, and 8 bases had no gene match. Germline V gene data show CDR1 as KGHSH and CDR2 as LQKENI. The CDR3 here is CASSPRQGEAYEQYF. DNA for the CDR3: TGTGCCAGCTCGCCCCGACAGGGGGAGGCCTACGAGCAGTACTTC.

The chain carries TRBV6-1 and TRBJ2-4; TRBD2 agrees at 7 bases. In germline, CDR1 is MNHNS, CDR2 SASEGT. After removal of 10 bases from V and 4 bases from J, the junction contained 7 bases not matched to a gene. This CDR3 has 13 residues. The CDR3 region is CAILDGGKNIQYF. Written as DNA, the CDR3 is TGTGCCATCCTGGACGGGGGGAAAAACATTCAGTACTTC.

The V call is TRBV11-2, the J call TRBJ1-1; a possible D gene is TRBD1 (5 bases). The CDR3 runs 13 residues. Trimming stripped 3 bases from V and 1 base from J, with 6 bases between. CDR1 and CDR2 from the germline V gene are SGHAT and FQNNGV. The CDR3 region is CASSFQGNTEAFF. The CDR3, as DNA: TGTGCCAGCAGCTTTCAGGGGAACACTGAAGCTTTCTTT. Supplemented by reference TRBV11-2 and TRBJ1-1, the full variable domain reads EAGVAQSPRYKIIEKRQSVAFWCNPISGHATLYWYQQILGQGPKLLIQFQNNGVVDDSQLPKDRFSAERLKGVDSTLKIQPAKLEDSAVYLCASSFQGNTEAFFGQGTRLTVV.

The V and J genes are TRBV30 and TRBJ1-2; perhaps TRBD1 as D (6 bases). CDR1 is GTSNPN and CDR2 is SVGIG in the germline V gene (reference sequence). V lost 1 base and J lost 6, with 18 bases in between. CDR3 size: 15 residues. The DNA of the CDR3 is TGTGCCTGGAGTGAGGTGCAGGGGAGTTTGCATGGCTACACCTTC. It translates to CAWSEVQGSLHGYTF.

The chain combines TRBV28 with TRBJ2-7; possible D gene TRBD2, 6 bases. Germline lookup yields CDR1 MDHEN and CDR2 SYDVKM. There are 14 residues in the CDR3. V gave up 5 bases and J gave up 4 bases, with 15 bases separating them. Here the CDR3 DNA reads TGTGCCAGCAGTCGGGACTGGATTACATACGAGCAGTACTTC. Translating gives CASSRDWITYEQYF.

The gene calls are TRBV6-6 and TRBJ2-7; D remains unclear. The V end lost 0 bases, the J end lost 7 bases, and 4 bases lay between the germline ends. CDR3 length: 11 residues. CDR1 and CDR2 from the germline V gene are MNHNY and SVGAGI (reference sequence). CDR3 sequence reads: CASSYSREQYF. The CDR3 bases are TGTGCCAGCAGTTACTCACGGGAGCAGTACTTC.

The genes are TRBV7-9 and TRBJ1-4; TRBD1 agrees at 7 bases. Germline V gives CDR1 SEHNR, CDR2 FQNEAQ (reference sequence). This CDR3 is 14 amino acids long. J was trimmed by 8 bases and V by 1 base; bases with no gene match: 4. The CDR3 DNA reads TGTGCCAGCAGCTTAGGACAGGGACGGGAAAAACTGTTTTTT. This encodes CASSLGQGREKLFF.

The J gene is TRBJ1-5, the V gene TRBV27; D call uncertain. Germline CDR1 reads MNHEY; CDR2 reads SMNVEV (reference sequence). Trimming took 3 bases from V and 6 from J, leaving 9 bases between them. This CDR3 has 13 residues. CDR3 in amino acids: CASSFSPSQPQHF. The DNA of the CDR3 is TGTGCCAGCAGTTTCTCCCCGAGTCAGCCCCAGCATTTT.

This chain links TRBV5-1 with TRBJ1-3; tentative D call: TRBD1 (6 bases). CDR3 length equals 17 residues. Trimming removed 2 bases from V and 5 bases from J, with 20 bases in between. Per the germline V gene, CDR1 is SGHRS and CDR2 is YFSETQ. CDR3 nucleotide sequence: TGCGCCAGCAGCTTCGAAATGGGGGCCTCGTGGCGAAACACCATATATTTT. Its translation: CASSFEMGASWRNTIYF.

The chain joins TRBV4-3 to TRBJ2-5; 8 bases match TRBD2. This CDR3 is built from 14 residues. The germline V gene has CDR1 LGHNA and CDR2 YSLEER. V lost 5 bases, J lost 5 bases, and 7 bases stayed unmatched. In DNA, the CDR3 is TGCGCCAGCAGCGGTCGGGGGGGGGATGAGACCCAGTACTTC. This gives the protein CASSGRGGDETQYF.

V and J are TRBV28 and TRBJ1-5, with 9 bases aligning to TRBD1. The V and J ends lost 5 bases and 6 bases, in that order; junction bases with no gene match: 5. CDR3 length: 14 residues. Looked up from germline, CDR1 is MDHEN and CDR2 is SYDVKM. The CDR3: CASSNRGLGQPQHF. CDR3 coding DNA: TGTGCCAGCAGTAACAGGGGGCTTGGTCAGCCCCAGCATTTT.

V gene TRBV5-4 combines with J gene TRBJ2-3; 9 bases match TRBD1. CDR1 is SGHNT, CDR2 YYREEE, per germline (reference sequence). The J segment lost 4 bases and the V segment lost 4 bases, leaving 4 bases of the junction unmatched. CDR3 length equals 14 residues. The DNA of the CDR3 is TGTGCCAGCAGCGTACGACAGGGGGCAGATACGCAGTATTTT. Protein: CASSVRQGADTQYF.

The DNA for the CDR3 is TGCGCCAGCAGCAATCTCCAGGGGGCCACTGACACTGAAGCTTTCTTT. Residues: CASSNLQGATDTEAFF. The genes are TRBV5-1 and TRBJ1-1, with 8 bases aligning to TRBD1. CDR1 and CDR2 (germline): SGHRS, YFSETQ. V lost 4 bases to trimming and J lost 3 bases; unmatched junction nucleotides: 11. The CDR3 runs to 16 residues.

V gene TRBV28 combines with J gene TRBJ1-2; D is uncertain. CDR1 and CDR2 (germline): MDHEN, SYDVKM. This CDR3 contains 12 residues. V was cut by 5 bases and J by 0 bases, with 4 bases left in between. In DNA, the CDR3 is TGTGCCAGCAGTACACCTAACTATGGCTACACCTTC. Amino acid sequence: CASSTPNYGYTF.

CDR3 loop: CASSIDRDREETQYF. DNA of the CDR3: TGTGCCAGTAGTATAGACCGGGACAGGGAAGAGACCCAGTACTTC. V is TRBV19 and J is TRBJ2-5; 9 bases fit TRBD1. The CDR3 is 15 amino acids. V was clipped by 0 bases and J by 3 bases; unmatched bases: 2. Germline V gene lookup returns CDR1 LNHDA and CDR2 SQIVND (reference sequence). Using reference TRBV19 and TRBJ2-5 for the parts outside the CDR3, the full variable domain is DGGITQSPKYLFRKEGQNVTLSCEQNLNHDAMYWYRQDPGQGLRLIYYSQIVNDFQKGDIAEGYSVSREKKESFPLTVTSAQKNPTAFYLCASSIDRDREETQYFGPGTRLLVL.

The V gene is TRBV15, the J gene TRBJ2-3; TRBD1 might be the D (6 bases). CDR3 length: 15 amino acids. Germline CDR1 LNHNV, CDR2 YYDKDF (reference sequence). V was pared by 2 bases and J by 4 bases, with 13 bases between. The CDR3 here is CATSRPSGVSDTQYF. The CDR3 region has the DNA TGTGCCACCAGCAGACCCTCAGGGGTATCAGATACGCAGTATTTT.

The V gene is TRBV4-2, the J gene TRBJ2-3; D possibly corresponds to TRBD2 (6 bases). CDR1 LGHNA and CDR2 YNFKEQ come from the germline V gene. The CDR3 has 17 residues. V was shortened by 3 bases and J by 0 bases, with 16 bases between the two germline ends. CDR3: CASSQKPSVGSTDTQYF. DNA of the CDR3: TGTGCCAGCAGCCAGAAACCTAGCGTGGGGAGCACAGATACGCAGTATTTT.